What follows are 30 T cell receptor beta chains derived from one specimen sequenced in a study of blood T cell repertoires in COVID-19 (dated by TCRdb to 2019 to 2021). The library was generated by the immunoSEQ multiplex PCR assay. As stored in TCRdb, this immuneACCESS dataset retains in-frame rearrangements with V and J assigned. A fraction of the clones does not appear; measured against another copy, unresolved V genes explain less than half of the discrepancy, and the remainder lacks a known reason. The sample table holds 130,000 to 150,000 clones, of which approximately 84% were seen once. The top ten constitute less than 7% of the sample. Sequencing was carried out using PBMCs or T cells enriched from blood (not recorded which). Receptors were obtained from a man aged 40-49 years with acute COVID-19.

V usage is TRBV28 and J usage is TRBJ2-7; TRBD2 aligns across 13 bases. This CDR3 contains 15 residues. CDR1 and CDR2 (germline): MDHEN, SYDVKM. The V segment lost 8 bases and the J segment 6 bases; nucleotides outside the gene matches: 10. Here the CDR3 reads CASGLAGEIGGEQYF. The CDR3 DNA reads TGTGCCAGCGGACTAGCGGGAGAAATAGGTGGCGAGCAGTACTTC. The whole variable domain, filled in from reference TRBV28 and TRBJ2-7, reads DVKVTQSSRYLVKRTGEKVFLECVQDMDHENMFWYRQDPGLGLRLIYFSYDVKMKEKGDIPEGYSVSREKKERFSLILESASTNQTSMYLCASGLAGEIGGEQYFGPGTRLTVT.

A few counts support this clone. The gene calls are TRBV2 and TRBJ2-5; 7 bases agree with TRBD2. V lost 6 bases and J lost 4; bases outside the gene matches: 11. Germline lookup yields CDR1 SNHLY and CDR2 FYNNEI. This CDR3 has 15 amino acids. The CDR3 region has the DNA TGTGCCAGCAGGACTAGCCCCCGACGCGCAGAGACCCAGTACTTC. Its protein is CASRTSPRRAETQYF.

Only one count was recorded for this clone. The V and J genes are TRBV5-1 and TRBJ1-1; tentatively, D is TRBD1 (6 bases). Deletions cut 5 bases from V and 4 bases from J, with 12 bases between. This CDR3 has 13 residues. CDR1 and CDR2 from the germline V gene are SGHRS and YFSETQ. As DNA, the CDR3 is TGCGCCAGCAGAAATGTACAGGGCACTGAAGCTTTCTTT. Its translation: CASRNVQGTEAFF.

This rearrangement joins TRBV7-2 to TRBJ1-6; D gene unclear. Deletions cut 1 base from V and 10 bases from J, with 14 bases between. The CDR3 extends over 15 amino acids. Germline V gene data show CDR1 as SGHTA and CDR2 as FQGNSA. The CDR3 reads CASSLEAPARSPLHF. CDR3 DNA: TGTGCCAGCAGCTTAGAAGCGCCCGCGCGGTCACCCCTCCACTTT.

The J gene is TRBJ2-1, the V gene TRBV13; maybe TRBD1 (6 bases). The CDR3 is 14 residues long. The V and J ends lost 6 bases and 6 bases respectively, with 15 bases between them. Germline V CDR1 and CDR2: PRHDT, FYEKMQ (reference sequence). CDR3 protein: CASSGQRWANEQFF. DNA of the CDR3: TGTGCCAGCAGTGGACAGAGGTGGGCCAATGAGCAGTTCTTC.

The rearrangement joins TRBV28 to TRBJ2-7; 11 nucleotides agree with TRBD1. J was trimmed by 4 bases and V by 9 bases; bases with no gene match: 8. This CDR3 region has 14 residues. Germline V gives CDR1 MDHEN, CDR2 SYDVKM. As DNA, the CDR3 is TGTGCCAGTGGGACCGGGACAGGGGGATACGAGCAGTACTTC. Translating it yields CASGTGTGGYEQYF.

The chain couples TRBV30 to TRBJ2-1, with TRBD2 identical over 8 bases. The length of the CDR3 is 13 residues. Germline V gene lookup returns CDR1 GTSNPN and CDR2 SVGIG (reference sequence). J gave up 7 bases and V 7 bases, and 9 bases lay outside the gene matches. CDR3 amino acids: CASSSGSWNEQFF. DNA for the CDR3: TGTGCCTCCTCCAGCGGGAGCTGGAATGAGCAGTTCTTC.

This rearrangement joins TRBV4-1 to TRBJ2-1, with TRBD1 matching 12 bases. This CDR3 comprises 16 residues. The V gene end was trimmed by 4 bases and the J gene end by 8 bases; junction bases not matched to a gene: 9. Per germline, CDR1 MGHRA and CDR2 YSYEKL. The CDR3 sequence is CASSPTLGDRGHEQFF. The CDR3 DNA follows: TGCGCCAGCAGCCCTACGCTCGGGGACAGGGGGCATGAGCAGTTCTTC.

The rearrangement uses TRBV19 and TRBJ1-1, with TRBD1 matching 9 bases. V shed 4 bases and J 6 bases; nucleotides not matched to a gene: 6. The germline CDR1 and CDR2 sequences are LNHDA and SQIVND (reference sequence). CDR3 size: 14 residues. The CDR3 is CASSTGQGSPEAFF. CDR3 DNA: TGTGCCAGTAGTACTGGACAGGGGAGCCCTGAAGCTTTCTTT.

This rearrangement joins TRBV14 to TRBJ2-7, with a possible D match to TRBD2 (6 bases). The CDR3 covers 14 residues. In germline, CDR1 is SGHDN, CDR2 FVKESK. V was shortened by 0 bases and J by 4 bases, with 10 bases between the two germline ends. The CDR3 nucleotides read TGTGCCAGCAGCCAAGAGATTGGAGGGTACGAGCAGTACTTC. This encodes CASSQEIGGYEQYF. Full variable domain (outside the CDR3, taken from reference TRBV14 and TRBJ2-7): EAGVTQFPSHSVIEKGQTVTLRCDPISGHDNLYWYRRVMGKEIKFLLHFVKESKQDESGMPNNRFLAERTGGTYSTLKVQPAELEDSGVYFCASSQEIGGYEQYFGPGTRLTVT.

The rearrangement links TRBV7-8 to TRBJ1-1; maybe TRBD1 (5 bases). CDR3 length: 15 residues. V lost 1 base to trimming and J lost 2 bases, with 11 bases between them. Germline lookup yields CDR1 SGHVS and CDR2 FQNEAQ. The CDR3: CASSLDQGINTEAFF. The CDR3 bases are TGTGCCAGCAGCTTAGATCAGGGAATAAACACTGAAGCTTTCTTT.

The chain employs TRBV24-1 and TRBJ1-5, with a possible D match to TRBD1 (5 bases). The V gene lost 7 bases and the J gene lost 7 bases, with 19 bases spanning the gap. The CDR3 covers 15 residues. Germline V lookup: CDR1 KGHDR, CDR2 SFDVKD. CDR3 bases: TGTGCCACCAGCCCCGGGGGGGGAATCGACCAGCCCCAGCATTTT. Encoded protein: CATSPGGGIDQPQHF.

This clone was seen a single time. This rearrangement joins TRBV28 to TRBJ1-6, with 10 nucleotides matching TRBD1. Losses at the gene ends were 8 bases for V and 10 bases for J; bases not matched to a gene: 14. The CDR3 spans 16 residues. Germline V gene lookup returns CDR1 MDHEN and CDR2 SYDVKM. The CDR3 loop reads CASVSSWDRGGSPLHF. The CDR3 coding sequence is TGTGCCAGCGTCTCCTCTTGGGACAGGGGTGGCTCACCCCTCCACTTT.

This clone has a single count. The V call is TRBV4-2, the J call TRBJ2-1; D ambiguous. With 1 base removed from V and 9 bases from J, the gap between germline ends came to 16 bases. This CDR3 has 15 amino acids. CDR1 is LGHNA, CDR2 YNFKEQ, per germline. The CDR3 region is CASSQVAVELSEQFF. The CDR3 DNA is TGTGCCAGCAGCCAAGTTGCGGTAGAACTCAGTGAGCAGTTCTTC.

The J gene is TRBJ1-1, the V gene TRBV7-8, with a weak D call TRBD1 (5 bases). The CDR3 has 15 residues. Trimming left V 5 bases short and J 2 bases short, with 15 bases between. Per germline, CDR1 SGHVS and CDR2 FQNEAQ. The CDR3 sequence is CASSTEGRFNTEAFF. The CDR3 DNA sequence: TGTGCCAGCAGCACGGAGGGACGGTTTAACACTGAAGCTTTCTTT.

Concerning this clone itself: Different DNA sequences within this sample yield the same CDR3. CDR3 nucleotide sequence: TGTGCCAGCAGCTTGTACGGCAGGGGAAGTAATCAGCCCCAGCATTTT. It encodes CASSLYGRGSNQPQHF. V is TRBV7-8 and J is TRBJ1-5; D possibly corresponds to TRBD1 (6 bases). V dropped 3 bases and J dropped 4 bases, with 16 bases sitting between them. CDR3 length: 16 residues. Germline loops: CDR1 SGHVS, CDR2 FQNEAQ.

This chain uses TRBV5-6 with TRBJ2-7, with 10 bases matching TRBD2. The J segment lost 3 bases and the V segment lost 2 bases, leaving 2 bases of the junction unmatched. Per the germline V gene, CDR1 is SGHDT and CDR2 is YYEEEE. The CDR3 sequence is 14 residues long. CDR3 nucleotide sequence: TGTGCCAGCAGCTTTAGCGGGAGGTACTACGAGCAGTACTTC. Protein: CASSFSGRYYEQYF.

This rearrangement joins TRBV2 to TRBJ2-3, with 8 bases lining up with TRBD2. The V gene's germline CDR1 is SNHLY and CDR2 FYNNEI. The CDR3 is 12 residues long. V lost 6 bases to trimming and J lost 11 bases; unmatched junction nucleotides: 7. CDR3 amino acids: CASRPGLGLQYF. The CDR3 nucleotides read TGTGCCAGCAGGCCGGGACTAGGGCTGCAGTATTTT.

With respect to this clone: This same CDR3 is encoded by further DNA sequences in the sample. V is TRBV12-3 or TRBV12-4 and J is TRBJ1-1; D perhaps matches TRBD1 (5 bases). V lost 6 bases, J lost 4 bases, and 12 bases lay in between. CDR3 length: 13 residues. The DNA for the CDR3 is TGTGCCAGCAGCCTCGGGGGGGGCACTGAAGCTTTCTTT. Its translation is CASSLGGGTEAFF.

J is TRBJ1-5 and V is TRBV4-3, with D perhaps matching TRBD1 (5 bases). The CDR3 extends over 14 amino acids. V shed 1 base and J shed 6 bases, with 10 bases lying between them. From germline, CDR1 is LGHNA and CDR2 YSLEER. In nucleotides, the CDR3 is TGCGCCAGCAGCCAAGTTAACGGGGGTCAGCCCCAGCATTTT. Translated, it gives CASSQVNGGQPQHF.

This clone was counted a few times. The rearrangement uses TRBV6-2 or TRBV6-3 and TRBJ2-7; D perhaps matches TRBD2 (5 bases). V lost 0 bases and J lost 5, with 8 bases in between. The CDR3 is 13 residues long. Germline CDR1 is MNHEY and CDR2 is SVGEGT. The CDR3 bases are TGTGCCAGCAGTTACTCAGGGCGGGACGAGCAGTACTTC. Its protein product is CASSYSGRDEQYF.

This clone appeared once. The rearrangement links TRBV5-6 to TRBJ2-1, with 7 bases fitting TRBD2. The V and J ends lost 2 bases and 1 base, in that order; junction bases with no gene match: 9. CDR1 and CDR2 from the germline V gene are SGHDT and YYEEEE. The CDR3 is 17 residues long. In DNA form, the CDR3 reads TGTGCCAGCAGCTTTCGGTCGTCGCGGGGGTCCTACAATGAGCAGTTCTTC. Translating it yields CASSFRSSRGSYNEQFF.

This chain joins TRBV6-5 and TRBJ2-3; 9 nucleotides agree with TRBD1. Germline V gene sequence: CDR1 MNHEY, CDR2 SVGAGI. This CDR3 contains 16 residues. V shed 4 bases, J shed 4 bases, and the junction held 9 bases outside the gene matches. Here the CDR3 reads CASSSVPGQGSDTQYF. CDR3 DNA sequence: TGTGCCAGCAGTTCCGTGCCGGGACAGGGTTCAGATACGCAGTATTTT.

V gene TRBV5-4 combines with J gene TRBJ2-7; D possibly corresponds to TRBD2 (6 bases). This CDR3 contains 16 residues. V dropped 4 bases and J dropped 6 bases, with 23 bases sitting between them. Germline V lookup: CDR1 SGHNT, CDR2 YYREEE (reference sequence). The CDR3 DNA follows: TGTGCCAGCAGCCCGCAATTAGCGGAAATACATTCCGAGCAGTACTTC. Its protein is CASSPQLAEIHSEQYF.

This clone was seen a single time. This sequence joins TRBV23-1 and TRBJ2-7; 8 nucleotides agree with TRBD1. TRBV23-1 is an open reading frame, and its role is uncertain. The J segment lost 2 bases and the V segment lost 1 base, leaving 4 bases of the junction unmatched. The CDR3 sequence is 15 residues long. The CDR3 region has the DNA TGCGCCAGCAGTCAATGGGGACAGGTACCCTACGAGCAGTACTTC. Its protein product is CASSQWGQVPYEQYF.

The chain couples TRBV5-1 to TRBJ2-7, with a possible D match to TRBD1 (6 bases). V was trimmed by 3 bases and J by 0 bases, leaving 13 bases between them. Germline V gives CDR1 SGHRS, CDR2 YFSETQ. This CDR3 spans 15 amino acids. The CDR3 loop is CASSSVQGSSYEQYF. CDR3 bases: TGCGCCAGCAGCTCGGTACAGGGAAGCTCCTACGAGCAGTACTTC.

This clone occurred a few times. The chain has TRBV28 and TRBJ2-3; a weak D match, TRBD2 (5 bases). Germline V lookup: CDR1 MDHEN, CDR2 SYDVKM. This CDR3 region has 15 residues. V gave up 3 bases and J gave up 6 bases, with 16 bases separating them. The CDR3, as DNA: TGTGCCAGCAGTTTTAGCTACGTCGGGGTGGATACGCAGTATTTT. Residues: CASSFSYVGVDTQYF.

CDR3 nucleotides: TGTGCCAGCAGTCTACTGGGGACAGGCAATTCACCCCTCCACTTT. Encoded protein: CASSLLGTGNSPLHF. This rearrangement joins TRBV27 to TRBJ1-6; TRBD1 agrees at 8 bases. Germline V lookup: CDR1 MNHEY, CDR2 SMNVEV (reference sequence). The V and J ends lost 5 bases and 7 bases, in that order; junction bases with no gene match: 7. This CDR3 is 15 amino acids long.

The rearrangement joins TRBV27 to TRBJ2-3, with D perhaps TRBD2 (6 bases). V was trimmed by 7 bases and J by 2 bases, leaving 10 bases between them. This CDR3 contains 13 residues. Germline V CDR1 and CDR2: MNHEY, SMNVEV (reference sequence). CDR3 protein: CASNRGNTDTQYF. In nucleotides, the CDR3 is TGTGCCAGCAACCGGGGGAACACAGATACGCAGTATTTT.

This clone was counted a single time. This sequence joins TRBV6-5 and TRBJ1-1; D not certain. In germline, CDR1 is MNHEY, CDR2 SVGAGI. This CDR3 contains 13 residues. V lost 6 bases and J 0 bases, leaving 8 bases between the germline ends. CDR3 nucleotides: TGTGCCAGCAGCCTAGGATTGAACACTGAAGCTTTCTTT. This codes for CASSLGLNTEAFF.